This T cell receptor beta chain originates from a study of molecular identifiers for immune sequencing clone quantification. Notes on the study in general: Clones carrying above 20 RNA copies accounted for over 98% of effector molecules, under 1% in naive cells.

This clonotype has just a few counts. Antigen specificity is unknown. The bulk TCR libraries were made with methods described before and with listed TCR primers. TCRdb recomputed calls from the PCR reads with MiXCR, one row per CDR3 protein. The profile shows about 320,000 distinct CDR3 sequences, roughly 24% of them singletons. Sorted naive CD8 T cells, 20,000 to 1,000,000, were sequenced from 10%, 30% or 50% RNA. When naive CD8 T cells were sorted, they were gated as CD8+CD4-CCR7+CD45RA+. Trimming at V came to 6 bases and at J to 0 bases, leaving 5 bases not matched to a gene. Germline V gene sequence: CDR1 SQVTM, CDR2 ANQGSEA. CDR3 length equals 13 residues.

The gene calls are TRBV29-1 and TRBJ2-7; TRBD1 matches at 7 bases. The sequencing input was naive CD8+ T cells from blood, with Jurkat cell RNA spiked in. Subset of the sample: FACS-sorted CD8+CD4-CCR7+CD45RA+ naive T cells. The receptor comes from a human donor in good health. Some libraries in this study had Jurkat cell RNA spiked in. The CDR3 DNA reads TGCAGCGTCCGGGACAGTTACTCCTACGAGCAGTACTTC. Encoded protein: CSVRDSYSYEQYF.